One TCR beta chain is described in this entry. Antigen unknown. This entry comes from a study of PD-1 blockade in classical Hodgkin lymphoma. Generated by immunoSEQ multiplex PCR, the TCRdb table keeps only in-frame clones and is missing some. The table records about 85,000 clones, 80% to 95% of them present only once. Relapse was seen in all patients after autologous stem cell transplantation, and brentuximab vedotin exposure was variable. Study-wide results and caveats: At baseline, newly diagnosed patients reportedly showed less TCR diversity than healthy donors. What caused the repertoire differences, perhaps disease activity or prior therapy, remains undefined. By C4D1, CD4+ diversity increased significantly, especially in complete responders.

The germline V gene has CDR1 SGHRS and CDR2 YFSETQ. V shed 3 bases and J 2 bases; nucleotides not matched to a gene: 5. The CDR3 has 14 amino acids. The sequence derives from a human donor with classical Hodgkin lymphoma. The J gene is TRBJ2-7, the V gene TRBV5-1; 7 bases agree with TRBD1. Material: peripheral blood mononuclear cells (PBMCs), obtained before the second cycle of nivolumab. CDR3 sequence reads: CASSSTGPTYEQYF. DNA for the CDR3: TGCGCCAGCAGCTCGACAGGGCCCACCTACGAGCAGTACTTC.